A selection of T cell receptor beta chains follows, all from one sample in a study of T-cell memory formation after mild COVID-19. Each CDR3 protein is one row after TCRdb ran MiXCR on the 5' RACE reads. The sample holds around 310,000 distinct CDR3 sequences, roughly 20% seen once. Specimen: PBMCs or a T cell subset sorted from them (not recorded which). Every receptor here comes from a man in his late teens or twenties who had mild COVID-19 (a few samples of this study predate the infection). Cell type and time point are not known. CDR3s include the opening cysteine and the closing phenylalanine or tryptophan. D genes are given only for firm matches. Not every row has a clone size; where given, it reads once, few, many or a size class.

CDR3 DNA	CDR3 protein	V gene	J gene	CDR3 length	D gene	clone size
TGTGCCAGCAGTTCTAACCCAGGGATCGACACTGAAGCTTTCTTT	CASSSNPGIDTEAFF	TRBV28	TRBJ1-1	15	.	.
TGCGCCAGCAGCTTGGTTGGGGAAATCTCAGATACGCAGTATTTT	CASSLVGEISDTQYF	TRBV5-1	TRBJ2-3	15	.	few
TGCGCCAGCAGCCAAGGGTTCCGAGGGGCCAACACTGAAGCTTTCTTT	CASSQGFRGANTEAFF	TRBV4-1	TRBJ1-1	16	.	.
TGTGCCAGCAGCCTTCTGGGAGACACCGGGGAGCTGTTTTTT	CASSLLGDTGELFF	TRBV12-3/TRBV12-4	TRBJ2-2	14	.	.
TGCAGTGCCAGCAGAGGTGGGAATGAGCAGTTCTTC	CSASRGGNEQFF	TRBV20-1	TRBJ2-1	12	.	few
TGCGCCAGCAGCCGAGGGACAGGGGGCTTGGGGAACACTGAAGCTTTCTTT	CASSRGTGGLGNTEAFF	TRBV5-1	TRBJ1-1	17	TRBD1	few
TGTGCCAGCAAGGACAGCGCTATCTCTGGGGCCAACGTCCTGACTTTC	CASKDSAISGANVLTF	TRBV7-2	TRBJ2-6	16	.	.
TGCGCCAGCAGCCCCACGGGGGGGGGCATCGCAGATACGCAGTATTTT	CASSPTGGGIADTQYF	TRBV4-3	TRBJ2-3	16	TRBD2	.
TGTGCCAGCAGCTTAAAGACGCAGGGCTATGGCTACACCTTC	CASSLKTQGYGYTF	TRBV7-2	TRBJ1-2	14	.	few
TGTGCCAGCAGCCTGAGTAGGCAGGGCTATGGCTACACCTTC	CASSLSRQGYGYTF	TRBV6-5	TRBJ1-2	14	.	few
TGCAGTGCGCCTGCCCCGGACAGGGGGAGCACTGAAGCTTTCTTT	CSAPAPDRGSTEAFF	TRBV20-1	TRBJ1-1	15	TRBD1	.
TGTGCCAGCAGTCCACTAGCGGGGGGCGGGGAGCTGTTTTTT	CASSPLAGGGELFF	TRBV6-6	TRBJ2-2	14	TRBD2	.
TGCGCCAGCAGCTTGGTACGAAGGGGATCCAGCTATGGCTACACCTTC	CASSLVRRGSSYGYTF	TRBV5-1	TRBJ1-2	16	.	few
TGTGCCACCAGCACAGGGCTGAACACTGAAGCTTTCTTT	CATSTGLNTEAFF	TRBV15	TRBJ1-1	13	.	few
TGCGCCAGCAGCTTGGGTTTGGACAGGGGGATCGGCACAGATACGCAGTATTTT	CASSLGLDRGIGTDTQYF	TRBV5-1	TRBJ2-3	18	TRBD1	.
TGTGCCAGCAGCTTGGCCACAGGGGGTGATGAAAAACTGTTTTTT	CASSLATGGDEKLFF	TRBV7-2	TRBJ1-4	15	TRBD1	few
TGTGCCAGCAGGTCAACCGGGACAGACCAGTACTTC	CASRSTGTDQYF	TRBV6-5	TRBJ2-5	12	TRBD1	.